A single sample gave rise to the 13 T cell receptor beta chains below, sequenced in a study of CD8+ T cells in alopecia areata. After pooling, cutaneous lymph node cells were sorted with CD4, CD8alpha, NKG2D, NKG2ACE and other markers. Reverse transcribed after extraction, RNA yielded cDNA as the sequencing template. Using immunoSEQ multiplex PCR, the repertoire was profiled, and TCRdb retains in-frame clones only, with some absent. Listed for the sample are roughly 260,000 clones, none seen a single time. The material sequenced was CD4+ T cells sorted from a lymph node. All receptors derive from a C3H/HeJ mouse with alopecia areata. The strain's MHC: H2-k.

This clone was recorded a few times. Mouse gene names apply. Sequencing ends 4 residues short of the CDR3 end; the germline J gene provides the rest. The sample holds other DNA sequences that translate to the same CDR3. The V gene is TRBV1, the J gene TRBJ2-7; possible D gene TRBD2, 5 bases. CDR1 is NSQYPW, CDR2 LRSPGD, per germline (reference sequence). The length of the CDR3 is 14 residues. The V end was cut by 0 bases, the J end by 0 bases, with 6 bases between. The sequenced part of the CDR3 DNA is TGCACCTGCAGTGCAGATACTGGCTCCTAT. Protein sequence: CTCSADTGSY. The whole CDR3 region reads CTCSADTGSYEQYF.

With regard to this clone: Germline and genes here are mouse. CDR3 residues: CASSIRGGRGAETLYF. CDR3 DNA, as far as it was read: TGTGCCAGCAGTATACGGGGGGGGCGCGGTGCAGAA. The gene calls are TRBV19 and TRBJ2-3, with 8 bases that match TRBD2. The CDR3 goes on 4 residues after the read ends, and that part is filled in from the germline J gene. Per the germline V gene, CDR1 is FNHDT and CDR2 is SITEND (reference sequence). The CDR3 spans 16 residues. V trimming: 1 base; J trimming: 1 base; junction bases outside the gene matches: 5.

Details on this clone: Mouse names are used for the genes. The read is 4 residues too short to cover the CDR3 end, so that end is filled in from the germline J gene. J is TRBJ2-1 and V is TRBV31, with TRBD2 matching 9 bases. Germline loops: CDR1 GKSSPN, CDR2 SITVG. With V trimmed by 1 base and J by 3 bases, 4 bases remained unmatched. This CDR3 has 15 amino acids. The CDR3 here is CAWSPPTGGYAEQFF. CDR3 bases read: TGTGCCTGGAGTCCTCCGACTGGGGGCTATGCT.

This clone has more than one count but fewer than ten. Germline and genes: mouse. Coverage ceases 4 residues before the CDR3 finishes, and the germline J gene fills in the end. The rearrangement joins TRBV13-1 to TRBJ2-4; 10 bases match TRBD2. CDR3 length: 15 amino acids. Germline V gives CDR1 NSHNY, CDR2 SYGAGN. With 2 bases clipped from V and 0 bases from J, the junction kept 0 bases outside the gene matches. Incomplete CDR3 DNA: TGTGCCAGCAGTGAGACTGGGGGGAGTCAAAAC. Amino acid sequence: CASSETGGSQN. The full CDR3 reads CASSETGGSQNTLYF.

This clone was seen a few times. The genes are named according to mouse. The sequence runs out 4 residues before the end of the CDR3; the remainder is reconstructed from the germline J gene. The chain combines TRBV13-2 with TRBJ2-3; 9 bases agree with TRBD2. Germline V gene sequence: CDR1 NNHNN, CDR2 SYGAGS (reference sequence). With V trimmed by 0 bases and J by 1 base, 3 bases remained unmatched. The CDR3 loop spans 16 amino acids. The CDR3 loop is CASGDGRLGGAETLYF. The CDR3 bases that were read are TGTGCCAGCGGTGATGGGAGACTGGGGGGTGCAGAA.

About this clone itself: Each gene name is a mouse one. The CDR3 end is not reached by the read, which stops 4 residues before it; the germline J gene fills it in. The V call is TRBV5, the J call TRBJ1-1; possible D gene TRBD1, 6 bases. The CDR3 is made up of 14 amino acids. The germline V and J ends were trimmed by 2 bases and 4 bases, with 11 bases remaining between them. Germline V CDR1 and CDR2: LGHNA, YNLKQL (reference sequence). The CDR3 loop is CASSQNRVSTEVFF. Incomplete CDR3 DNA: TGTGCCAGCAGCCAAAACAGGGTGAGCACA.

This clone was counted ten times or more. The germline and genes are mouse ones. The sequence runs out 4 residues before the end of the CDR3; the remainder is reconstructed from the germline J gene. The rearrangement uses TRBV17 and TRBJ1-2, with D perhaps matching TRBD1 (5 bases). This CDR3 is 14 amino acids long. Per germline, CDR1 MNHDT and CDR2 YYDKIL. The germline V and J ends were trimmed by 3 bases and 0 bases, with 8 bases remaining between them. CDR3 DNA, as far as it was read: TGTGCTAGCAGTAGTACAGGTACAAACTCC. It yields the protein CASSSTGTNS. The CDR3 as a whole reads CASSSTGTNSDYTF. The full variable domain, with the rest looked up from reference TRBV17 and TRBJ1-2, is DTTVKQNPRYKLARVGKPVNLICSQTMNHDTMYWYQKKPNQAPKLLLFYYDKILNREADTFEKFQSSRPNNSFCSLYIGSAGLEYSAMYLCASSSTGTNSDYTFGSGTRLLVI.

Of note for this clone: Genes here carry mouse names. The read falls 4 residues short of the CDR3 end, and the missing part is taken from the germline J gene. Additional DNA sequences in this sample encode the identical CDR3. The chain links TRBV13-1 to TRBJ2-2, with 9 bases fitting TRBD1. CDR1 NSHNY and CDR2 SYGAGN come from the germline V gene. CDR3 length equals 16 residues. V dropped 3 bases and J dropped 2; count of bases not matched to a gene: 5. The CDR3 reads CASSGRDRENTGQLYF. CDR3 DNA (partial): TGTGCCAGCAGTGGCCGGGACAGGGAGAACACCGGG.

As concerns this clone: Gene names are the mouse ones. The sequenced fragment ends 4 residues before the CDR3 boundary, so the rest is inferred from the germline J gene. Within the sample, other DNA sequences also encode this same CDR3. The chain is built from TRBV13-3 and TRBJ1-1; D is possibly TRBD1 (6 bases). Deletions cut 5 bases from V and 4 bases from J, with 9 bases between. The germline V gene has CDR1 NNHDY and CDR2 SYVADS. This CDR3 comprises 12 residues. Here the CDR3 reads CASREQGTEVFF. Partial CDR3 DNA: TGTGCCAGCAGAGAACAGGGCACA.

This clone was observed a handful of times. The listed genes are named as in mouse. The observed sequence ends 4 residues before the CDR3 terminus, with the missing tail filled in from the germline J gene. The rearrangement links TRBV13-1 to TRBJ1-2; no reliable D call. V was clipped by 5 bases and J by 2 bases, with 7 bases between them. Germline CDR1 reads NSHNY; CDR2 reads SYGAGN. CDR3 length: 12 residues. The sequenced CDR3 bases are TGTGCCAGCAGAACAAGGAACTCC. Residues: CASRTRNS. The full CDR3 is CASRTRNSDYTF.

Points on this clone: Any gene name here is a mouse gene name. Coverage ceases 3 residues before the CDR3 finishes, and the germline J gene fills in the end. The V call is TRBV13-3, the J call TRBJ1-6; D might be TRBD1 (6 bases). TRBJ1-6 carries the ORF label, with uncertain function. V was pared by 1 base and J by 5 bases, with 10 bases between. Germline CDR1 and CDR2: NNHDY and SYVADS. The CDR3 runs 15 residues. This CDR3 is CASSDPRGDNSPLYF. CDR3 DNA (partial): TGTGCCAGCAGTGATCCCAGGGGAGATAATTCGCCC.

Comments on this clone: Mouse gene names apply. The missing CDR3 end, 4 residues past where the read stops, is filled in from the germline J gene. This chain links TRBV19 with TRBJ2-1, with TRBD1 matching over 10 bases. The CDR3 is made up of 15 amino acids. From germline, CDR1 is FNHDT and CDR2 SITEND (reference sequence). V dropped 5 bases and J dropped 6; count of bases not matched to a gene: 8. CDR3 DNA, as far as it was read: TGTGCCAGCAGGATTCCCGGGACAGGGGTTGCT. This encodes CASRIPGTGVA. In full, the CDR3 is CASRIPGTGVAEQFF. Combining the CDR3 with reference TRBV19 and TRBJ2-1 gives the whole variable domain GGIITQTPKFLIGQEGQKLTLKCQQNFNHDTMYWYRQDSGKGLRLIYYSITENDLQKGDLSEGYDASREKKSSFSLTVTSAQKNEMAVFLCASRIPGTGVAEQFFGPGTRLTVL.

The sample holds a few counts of this clone. Gene labels here are mouse ones. The DNA ends 4 residues before the CDR3 does, and the rest of the CDR3 is filled in from the germline J gene. The rearrangement links TRBV13-3 to TRBJ2-5, with a possible D match to TRBD1 (6 bases). Germline V CDR1 and CDR2: NNHDY, SYVADS. The CDR3 is 14 residues long. CDR3 bases read: TGTGCCAGCAGTCCCCTCGGGACAAAAGAC. It is translated as CASSPLGTKD. The whole CDR3 reads CASSPLGTKDTQYF.